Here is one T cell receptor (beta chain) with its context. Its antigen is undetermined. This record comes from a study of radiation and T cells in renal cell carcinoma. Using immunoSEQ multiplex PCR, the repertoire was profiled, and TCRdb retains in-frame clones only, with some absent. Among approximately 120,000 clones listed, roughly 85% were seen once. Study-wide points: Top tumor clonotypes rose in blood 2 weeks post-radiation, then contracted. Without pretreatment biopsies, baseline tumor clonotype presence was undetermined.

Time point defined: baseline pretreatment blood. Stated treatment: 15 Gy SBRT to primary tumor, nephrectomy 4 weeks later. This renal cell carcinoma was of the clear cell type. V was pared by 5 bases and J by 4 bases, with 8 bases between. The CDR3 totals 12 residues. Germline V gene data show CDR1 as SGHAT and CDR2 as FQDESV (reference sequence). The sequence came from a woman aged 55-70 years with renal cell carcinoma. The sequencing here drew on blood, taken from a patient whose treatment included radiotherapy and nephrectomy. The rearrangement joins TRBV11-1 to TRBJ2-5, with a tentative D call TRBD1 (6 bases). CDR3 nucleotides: TGTGCCAGCAGCGCGGACAGAGAGACCCAGTACTTC. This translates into CASSADRETQYF.